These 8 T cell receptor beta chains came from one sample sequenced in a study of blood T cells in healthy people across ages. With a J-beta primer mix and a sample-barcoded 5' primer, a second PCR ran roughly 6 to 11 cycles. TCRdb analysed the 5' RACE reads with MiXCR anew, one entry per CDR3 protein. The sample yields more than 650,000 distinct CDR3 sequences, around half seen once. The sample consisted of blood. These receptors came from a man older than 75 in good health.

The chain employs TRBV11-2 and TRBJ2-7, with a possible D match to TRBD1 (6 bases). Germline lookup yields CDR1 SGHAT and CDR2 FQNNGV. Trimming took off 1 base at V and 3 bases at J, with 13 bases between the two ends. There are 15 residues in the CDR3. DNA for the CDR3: TGTGCCAGCAGCTTAGTCCGGGACACGGACTACGAGCAGTACTTC. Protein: CASSLVRDTDYEQYF.

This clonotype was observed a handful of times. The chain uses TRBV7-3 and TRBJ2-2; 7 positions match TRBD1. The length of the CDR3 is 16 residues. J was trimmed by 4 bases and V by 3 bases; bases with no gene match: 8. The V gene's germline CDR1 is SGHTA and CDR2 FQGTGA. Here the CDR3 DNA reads TGTGCCAGCAGCTTTAGTATAGGGGGCATCACCGGGGAGCTGTTTTTT. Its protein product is CASSFSIGGITGELFF.

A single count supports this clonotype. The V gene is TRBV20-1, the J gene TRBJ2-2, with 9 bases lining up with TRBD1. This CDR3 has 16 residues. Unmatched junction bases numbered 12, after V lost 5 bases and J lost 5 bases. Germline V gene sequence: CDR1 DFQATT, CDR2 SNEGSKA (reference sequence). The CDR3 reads CSAGLNRGRVTGELFF. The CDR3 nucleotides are TGCAGTGCTGGGTTGAACAGGGGGCGGGTTACCGGGGAGCTGTTTTTT.

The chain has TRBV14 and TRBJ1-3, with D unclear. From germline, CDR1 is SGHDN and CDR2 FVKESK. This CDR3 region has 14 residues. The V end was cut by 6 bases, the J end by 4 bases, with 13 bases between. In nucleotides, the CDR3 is TGTGCCAGCAGGACGACTGGATCCGGAAACACCATATATTTT. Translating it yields CASRTTGSGNTIYF.

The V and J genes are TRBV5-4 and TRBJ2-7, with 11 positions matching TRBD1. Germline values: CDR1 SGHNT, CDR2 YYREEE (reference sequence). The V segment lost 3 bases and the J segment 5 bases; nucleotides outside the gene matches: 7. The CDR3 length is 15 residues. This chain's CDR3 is CASSSSGQGDHEQYF. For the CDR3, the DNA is TGTGCCAGCAGCTCCTCGGGACAGGGGGACCACGAGCAGTACTTC.

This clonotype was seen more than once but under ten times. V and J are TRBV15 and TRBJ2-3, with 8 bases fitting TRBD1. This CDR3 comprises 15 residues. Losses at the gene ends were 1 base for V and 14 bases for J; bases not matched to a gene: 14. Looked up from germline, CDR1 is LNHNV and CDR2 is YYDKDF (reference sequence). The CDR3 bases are TGTGCCACCAGCAGAGCAGGGGGCTGGGACAGATACGCGTATTTT. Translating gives CATSRAGGWDRYAYF.

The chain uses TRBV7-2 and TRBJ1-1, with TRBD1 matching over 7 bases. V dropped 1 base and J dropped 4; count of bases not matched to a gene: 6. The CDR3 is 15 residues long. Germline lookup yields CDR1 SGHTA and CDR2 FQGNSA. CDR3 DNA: TGTGCCAGCAGCTTAGAGTCGTCAGGGGGCACTGAAGCTTTCTTT. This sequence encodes CASSLESSGGTEAFF.

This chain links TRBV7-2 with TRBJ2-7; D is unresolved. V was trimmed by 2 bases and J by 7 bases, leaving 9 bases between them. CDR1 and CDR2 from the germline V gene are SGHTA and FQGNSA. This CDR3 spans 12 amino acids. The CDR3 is CASSLRAAEQYF. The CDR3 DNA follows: TGTGCCAGCAGCTTACGGGCTGCGGAGCAGTACTTC.